The text below deals with one TCR beta chain. Its antigen is not identified. The sequenced fragment ends 3 residues before the CDR3 boundary, so the rest is inferred from the germline J gene. These data originate in a study of T cells in women clearing cervical HPV infection. Overall study context: Case blood was drawn when the lesion was first found; control blood after infection became undetectable. Cases' blood sampling followed lesion detection by median about 21 weeks (90 to 200). HLA type could not be excluded as a confounder. Overall study results and limits: CIN3+ cases had significantly higher TCR richness than controls; evenness did not differ.

Sequencing was performed with immunoSEQ multiplex PCR; in TCRdb, only in-frame clones are kept and a portion is missing. The listing records roughly 25,000 clones. CDR3 size: 15 residues. Germline V lookup: CDR1 LNHDA, CDR2 SQIVND (reference sequence). Source material: blood buffy coat. The source of this sequence is a woman aged 18-70 years with a cervical HPV16 infection that either progressed to CIN3+ or cleared (not recorded which). The chain employs TRBV19 and TRBJ1-2; 7 positions match TRBD1. The CDR3 region is CASSYRSRGSYDYTF. CDR3 DNA (partial): TGTGCCAGTAGTTATAGATCCAGGGGGAGTTACGAC.